The 17 T cell receptor beta chains reported below all come from one sample, sequenced in a study of beta chain features in type 1 diabetes. Antigens for these TCRs are unknown. Study-wide results and limits: Significant though moderate, a shortening of TCRB CDR3s appeared in all four CD4+ subsets of Type 1 diabetes patients.

The investigators reverse transcribed all of the isolated RNA, so they sequenced expressed TCRB transcripts. Measured with immunoSEQ multiplex PCR; TCRdb has only the in-frame clones, and not every one. The data show 600,000 to 750,000 clones, around 12% seen once. The sequencing input was naive CD4+ T cells from blood. Receptors were obtained from a man aged 30 to 45 with type 1 diabetes.

The chain recombines TRBV7-9 with TRBJ1-6, with D possibly TRBD1 on 5 matching bases. CDR1 and CDR2 (germline): SEHNR, FQNEAQ (reference sequence). The CDR3 is 14 residues long. The V gene lost 4 bases and the J gene lost 7 bases, with 11 bases spanning the gap. CDR3 residues: CASSSEGPNSPLHF. Written as DNA, the CDR3 is TGTGCCAGCAGCTCGGAGGGACCCAATTCACCCCTCCACTTT.

The V and J genes are TRBV11-2 and TRBJ1-5; D is possibly TRBD1 (6 bases). V lost 6 bases to trimming and J lost 6 bases, with 18 bases between them. There are 15 residues in the CDR3. Germline values: CDR1 SGHAT, CDR2 FQNNGV. The CDR3 protein is CASSLGTGFGQPQHF. In DNA form, the CDR3 reads TGTGCCAGCAGTCTTGGTACAGGGTTTGGTCAGCCCCAGCATTTT.

J is TRBJ2-3 and V is TRBV7-9, with no clear D. With 6 bases removed from V and 2 bases from J, the gap between germline ends came to 9 bases. The CDR3 runs to 13 residues. The germline V gene encodes CDR1 SEHNR and CDR2 FQNEAQ (reference sequence). CDR3 bases: TGTGCCAGCAGTTATGACCCCACAGATACGCAGTATTTT. It yields the protein CASSYDPTDTQYF. Combining the CDR3 with reference TRBV7-9 and TRBJ2-3 gives the whole variable domain DTGVSQNPRHKITKRGQNVTFRCDPISEHNRLYWYRQTLGQGPEFLTYFQNEAQLEKSRLLSDRFSAERPKGSFSTLEIQRTEQGDSAMYLCASSYDPTDTQYFGPGTRLTVL.

This clone was observed a handful of times. The rearrangement uses TRBV11-2 and TRBJ2-3; no definite D call. V lost 1 base and J lost 4, with 9 bases in between. The germline V gene encodes CDR1 SGHAT and CDR2 FQNNGV. The CDR3 is 14 amino acids. DNA for the CDR3: TGTGCCAGCAGCTTAGGGTGGGGTTCAGATACGCAGTATTTT. Protein: CASSLGWGSDTQYF.

V gene TRBV30 combines with J gene TRBJ1-3; D gene uncertain. V was cut by 0 bases and J by 0 bases, with 9 bases left in between. Germline CDR1 and CDR2: GTSNPN and SVGIG (reference sequence). This CDR3 has 15 residues. The CDR3 reads CAWSVTDTSGNTIYF. In nucleotides, the CDR3 is TGTGCCTGGAGTGTAACCGACACCTCTGGAAACACCATATATTTT.

Only a few counts were recorded for this clone. The chain couples TRBV28 to TRBJ2-7, with D tentatively TRBD1 or TRBD2 (5 bases each). CDR1 is MDHEN, CDR2 SYDVKM, per germline. Trimming took 6 bases from V and 2 from J, leaving 11 bases between them. This CDR3 is built from 13 residues. The CDR3, as DNA: TGTGCCAGCAGCCGGGACGGGCCCTACGAGCAGTACTTC. The encoded protein is CASSRDGPYEQYF.

The chain recombines TRBV5-1 with TRBJ2-3; 16 bases agree with TRBD2. V shed 4 bases, J shed 0 bases, and the junction held 5 bases outside the gene matches. Germline V gene data show CDR1 as SGHRS and CDR2 as YFSETQ. The CDR3 runs to 18 residues. CDR3 in DNA: TGCGCCAGCAGCCTCGGGACTAGCGGGGGGGCTAGCACAGATACGCAGTATTTT. Translating gives CASSLGTSGGASTDTQYF.

The chain recombines TRBV9 with TRBJ2-1, with D maybe TRBD2 (7 bases). Germline loops: CDR1 SGDLS, CDR2 YYNGEE. CDR3 size: 17 residues. V lost 1 base and J 4 bases, leaving 18 bases between the germline ends. The CDR3 region is CASSVQGGGTPYNEQFF. CDR3 bases: TGTGCCAGCAGCGTACAGGGAGGGGGGACCCCATACAATGAGCAGTTCTTC.

The chain links TRBV12-5 to TRBJ2-2, with TRBD2 matching over 7 bases. This CDR3 spans 16 amino acids. Losses at the gene ends were 0 bases for V and 6 bases for J; bases not matched to a gene: 7. Germline values: CDR1 LGHNT, CDR2 FRNRAP. The CDR3 coding sequence is TGTGCTAGTGGTTTGGTAGCGGGATTGAGAGCCGGGGAGCTGTTTTTT. Translated, it gives CASGLVAGLRAGELFF.

This chain joins TRBV6-5 and TRBJ2-7; TRBD1 agrees at 9 bases. V was pared by 2 bases and J by 4 bases, with 6 bases of the junction left unmatched. The CDR3 consists of 15 residues. Germline loops: CDR1 MNHEY, CDR2 SVGAGI. CDR3 region: CASSYQGQGLYEQYF. The DNA for the CDR3 is TGTGCCAGCAGTTACCAGGGACAGGGACTTTACGAGCAGTACTTC.

This chain connects TRBV4-2 to TRBJ2-6; D is undetermined. CDR1 is LGHNA and CDR2 is YNFKEQ in the germline V gene. V shed 0 bases and J shed 0 bases, with 9 bases lying between them. This CDR3 is 17 amino acids long. The CDR3 is CASSQEWGSSGANVLTF. DNA for the CDR3: TGTGCCAGCAGCCAAGAGTGGGGTAGCTCTGGGGCCAACGTCCTGACTTTC.

This chain uses TRBV29-1 with TRBJ2-7; D is unresolved. CDR1 SQVTM and CDR2 ANQGSEA come from the germline V gene. CDR3 length equals 12 residues. Trimming removed 7 bases at V and 0 bases at J, with 10 bases between. CDR3 loop: CSAGGGSYEQYF. CDR3 in DNA: TGCAGCGCCGGCGGCGGCTCCTACGAGCAGTACTTC.

This clone has just a few counts. The same CDR3 can be traced to other DNA sequences in this sample. The V and J genes are TRBV18 and TRBJ2-5; D is uncertain. Trimming shortened V by 3 bases and J by 2 bases, and 7 bases separated the two germline ends. The CDR3 contains 13 residues. Germline loops: CDR1 KGHSH, CDR2 LQKENI. This CDR3 reads CASSPGEQETQYF. DNA of the CDR3: TGTGCCAGCTCACCTGGCGAGCAAGAGACCCAGTACTTC.

This clone was counted a few times. V usage is TRBV6-1 and J usage is TRBJ2-1; 7 bases agree with TRBD2. Trimming took 8 bases from V and 0 from J; bases not matched to a gene: 7. The CDR3 is 15 residues long. Germline V CDR1 and CDR2: MNHNS, SASEGT. The CDR3 loop reads CASERDYYSYNEQFF. The CDR3, as DNA: TGTGCCAGCGAAAGGGACTACTACTCCTACAATGAGCAGTTCTTC.

With respect to this clone: Other DNA sequences in the sample encode the same CDR3. V and J are TRBV7-9 and TRBJ1-2; 7 bases fit TRBD1. The CDR3 is 14 residues long. Germline loops: CDR1 SEHNR, CDR2 FQNEAQ (reference sequence). The V segment lost 1 base and the J segment 3 bases; nucleotides outside the gene matches: 2. CDR3 DNA: TGTGCCAGCAGCTTAGGGCAGGGGGACTATGGCTACACCTTC. As protein: CASSLGQGDYGYTF.

The chain uses TRBV4-3 and TRBJ2-7, with a possible D match to TRBD2 (5 bases). Germline CDR1 and CDR2: LGHNA and YSLEER. The CDR3 contains 13 residues. V lost 0 bases and J 7 bases, leaving 10 bases between the germline ends. The chain's CDR3 is CASSQDRGREQYF. The CDR3 nucleotides read TGCGCCAGCAGCCAAGATCGGGGTAGGGAGCAGTACTTC.

The chain is built from TRBV28 and TRBJ2-7, with 7 bases lining up with TRBD1. In germline, CDR1 is MDHEN, CDR2 SYDVKM. CDR3 length: 15 residues. J lost 2 bases, V lost 6 bases, and 10 bases had no gene match. The CDR3: CASRPTGAPAYEQYF. The CDR3 bases are TGTGCCAGCAGGCCTACAGGGGCTCCCGCCTACGAGCAGTACTTC.